This T cell receptor (beta chain) was captured by sequencing in a study of OX40 agonist ivuxolimab in advanced cancers. Regarding the complete study: The costimulatory receptor OX40 (CD134) was targeted by ivuxolimab, a fully human IgG2 agonistic monoclonal antibody. Peripheral TCRbeta sequencing was intended to test whether TCR sequence diversity was altered and clonal T-cell expansion was caused by ivuxolimab. Among the 50 to 55 dose-escalation patients, around 20 had hepatocellular carcinoma, approximately 15 melanoma, 9 renal cell carcinoma and 9 head and neck cancer. Partial responses occurred in three dose-escalation patients, of whom one had hepatocellular carcinoma and two had cutaneous melanoma. The dose-escalation cohort was 80% to 90% male with a mean age of approximately 59 years, ranging from roughly 20 to 80. Prior anti-PD-1, anti-PD-L1 or anti-CTLA-4 therapy was permitted, and checkpoint inhibitors had been received by around 40% of dose-escalation patients. Intravenous ivuxolimab was administered to patients every 2 weeks at six dose levels: 0.01, 0.1, 0.3, 1.5, 3 and 10 mg/kg. The paper describes the monotherapy dose-escalation part (N of about 47 patients) of the phase I trial of ivuxolimab.

Genomic DNA was isolated from the sorted cells so that the TCRbeta CDR3 region could be sequenced. The immunoSEQ Assay was used for sequencing of TCRbeta CDR3 regions. This immuneACCESS table, as held by TCRdb, lists in-frame sequences with V and J called but not all clones. Of the missing ones, under half trace to an unresolved V gene in checked studies; the others have no known cause. Present in this sample are 45,000 to 60,000 clones, 80% of which were seen just once. The top ten clones comprise 4% to 5% of the sample. Points on this clone: The antigen it binds to is not known. Within one base of it there is no much larger clone, and no base qualities were kept.

The study at large found these results: Partial responders in the 0.1-3.0 mg/kg groups had among the lowest normalized peripheral clonal expansion, especially among CD8+ T cells. Low levels of normalized T-cell clonal expansion were also seen in some nonresponding patients. The antigen specificity of the peripheral T cells that underwent clonal expansion was not determined. At doses from 0.1 to 3.0 mg/kg, clonal expansion was seen in both CD4+ and CD8+ blood T cells between baseline and week 6. After ivuxolimab, expanded clones were on average more numerous among CD8+ T cells than among CD4+ T cells.

V gives up 10 bases and J gives up 0 bases, and the segment between their germline ends measures 22 bases. The CDR3 goes from the cysteine to the phenylalanine over 18 residues. Here the CDR3 DNA is all that survives: 54 bases in frame from base 1. The germline V gene sets CDR1 to MDHEN and CDR2 to SYDVKM. Patients with autoimmune disease history or receiving systemic immunosuppression were excluded from the trial. Peripheral blood for TCR sequencing was collected from all dose cohorts at baseline, on cycle 4 day 1, and on cycle 7 day 1. The samples were drawn from a first-in-human, open-label, multicenter phase I dose-escalation trial of ivuxolimab. Adults with locally advanced or metastatic head and neck squamous cell, hepatocellular, melanoma or renal cell carcinoma were enrolled in the trial. Before TCR sequencing, CD4+ T cells and CD8+ T cells were sorted from peripheral blood as separate populations.

This receptor was obtained from an adult with an advanced solid tumor such as melanoma, head and neck, liver or kidney cancer. The sequence joins TRBV28 to TRBJ1-6; possibly the D gene is TRBD1, per 6 matching bases. This material consisted of CD4+ or CD8+ T cells sorted from blood, taken in a trial of the OX40 agonist ivuxolimab. The DNA is as follows: TGTGCCATACGTGGTGGACAGAGAGATTACTCCTATAATTCACCCCTCCACTTT. It translates to CAIRGGQRDYSYNSPLHF.